This TCR beta chain was documented in a study of blood T cell repertoires in COVID-19. This CDR3 comprises 18 residues. CDR1 is LGHDT and CDR2 is YNNKEL in the germline V gene (reference sequence). The V and J ends lost 4 bases and 2 bases, in that order; junction bases with no gene match: 13. TCRdb's table, derived via immunoSEQ multiplex PCR, lists solely in-frame clones and lacks some. The data contain about 150,000 clones, around four fifths of them singletons. In this sample, this clone turned up once. Adults between about 18 and 95 years of age took part from about two dozen US areas. Specimen: PBMCs or T cells enriched from blood (not recorded which). This receptor was obtained from a middle-aged woman who had recovered from COVID-19. This chain uses TRBV3-1 (or the pseudogene TRBV3-2) with TRBJ1-4; TRBD1 matches at 7 bases. The CDR3 here is CASSLGRGDMLTNEKLFF. The CDR3 DNA reads TGTGCCAGCAGCCTCGGCAGGGGGGATATGTTGACTAATGAAAAACTGTTTTTT.